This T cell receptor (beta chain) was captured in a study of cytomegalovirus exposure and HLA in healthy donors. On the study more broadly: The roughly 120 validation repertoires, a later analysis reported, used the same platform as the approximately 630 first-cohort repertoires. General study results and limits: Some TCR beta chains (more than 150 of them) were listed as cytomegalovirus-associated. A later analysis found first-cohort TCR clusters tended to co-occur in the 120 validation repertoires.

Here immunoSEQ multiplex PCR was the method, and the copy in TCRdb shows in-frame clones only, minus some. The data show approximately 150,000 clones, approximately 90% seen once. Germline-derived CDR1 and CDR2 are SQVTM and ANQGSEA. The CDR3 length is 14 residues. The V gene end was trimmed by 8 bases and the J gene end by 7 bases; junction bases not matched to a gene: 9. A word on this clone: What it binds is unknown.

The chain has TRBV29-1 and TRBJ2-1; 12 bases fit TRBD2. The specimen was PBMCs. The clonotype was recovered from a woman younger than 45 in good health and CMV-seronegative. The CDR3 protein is CSTTSGGLMNEQFF. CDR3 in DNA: TGCAGCACAACTAGCGGGGGGTTGATGAATGAGCAGTTCTTC.